Below, one T cell receptor (beta chain) is given with its context. In the authors' methods: Amplified reference gene primers provided the basis for estimating nucleated cell counts. Here immunoSEQ multiplex PCR was the method, and the copy in TCRdb shows in-frame clones only, minus some. Clonal size and the V and J genes are those of that table, whereas D and trimming came from the DNA. In the table there are some 36,000 clones, 85% to 95% of which are singletons. Trimming took 5 bases from V and 1 from J; bases not matched to a gene: 4. The V gene's germline CDR1 is SGHVS and CDR2 FQNEAQ. The CDR3 has 14 residues. This entry comes from a study of blood T cell repertoires in COVID-19. At the level of the study: COVID-19 samples collected from the United States, Italy and Spain covered acute and convalescent phases. From T cells, B-cell-depleted T cells, or PBMCs came the material, which was cDNA or gDNA.

The J gene is TRBJ1-1, the V gene TRBV7-8; 7 bases fit TRBD1. This receptor was taken from a man aged 55 to 69 with active or convalescent COVID-19. Sequencing was done on a sample of peripheral blood. Here the CDR3 DNA reads TGTGCCAGCAGCAGGGGGCGAGGGAACACTGAAGCTTTCTTT. Translated, it gives CASSRGRGNTEAFF. Looking up the rest from reference TRBV7-8 and TRBJ1-1 gives the full variable domain: GAGVSQSPRYKVAKRGQDVALRCDPISGHVSLFWYQQALGQGPEFLTYFQNEAQLDKSGLPSDRFFAERPEGSVSTLKIQRTQQEDSAVYLCASSRGRGNTEAFFGQGTRLTVV.